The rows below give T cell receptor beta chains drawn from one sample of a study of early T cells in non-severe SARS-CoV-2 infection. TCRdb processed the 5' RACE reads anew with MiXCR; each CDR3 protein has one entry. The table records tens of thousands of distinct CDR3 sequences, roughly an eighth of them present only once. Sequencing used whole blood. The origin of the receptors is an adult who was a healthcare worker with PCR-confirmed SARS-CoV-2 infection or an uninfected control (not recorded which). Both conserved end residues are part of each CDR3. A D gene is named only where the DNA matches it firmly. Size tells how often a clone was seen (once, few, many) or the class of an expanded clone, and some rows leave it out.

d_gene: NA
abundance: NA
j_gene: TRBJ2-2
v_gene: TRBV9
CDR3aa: CASSPSPGELFF
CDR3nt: TGTGCCAGCAGCCCCAGCCCCGGGGAGCTGTTTTTT

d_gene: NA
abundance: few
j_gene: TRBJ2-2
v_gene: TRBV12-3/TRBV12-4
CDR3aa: CASSRTGANTGELFF
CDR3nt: TGTGCCAGCAGTCGGACGGGGGCGAACACCGGGGAGCTGTTTTTT

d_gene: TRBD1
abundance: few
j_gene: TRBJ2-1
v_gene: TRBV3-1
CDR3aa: CASSPMGQGVNEQFF
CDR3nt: TGTGCCAGCAGCCCCATGGGACAGGGGGTGAATGAGCAGTTCTTC

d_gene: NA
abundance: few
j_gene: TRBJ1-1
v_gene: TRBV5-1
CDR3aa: CASSLRASNTEAFF
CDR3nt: TGCGCCAGCAGCTTGAGGGCTTCGAACACTGAAGCTTTCTTT

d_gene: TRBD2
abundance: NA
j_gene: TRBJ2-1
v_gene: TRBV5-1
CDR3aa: CASSQYSLREGLYNEQFF
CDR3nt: TGCGCCAGCAGCCAATACTCGTTGCGGGAGGGCCTCTACAATGAGCAGTTCTTC

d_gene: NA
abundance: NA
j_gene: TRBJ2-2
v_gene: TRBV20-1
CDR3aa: CSAAGVGPNTGELFF
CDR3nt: TGCAGTGCAGCAGGGGTCGGGCCGAACACCGGGGAGCTGTTTTTT

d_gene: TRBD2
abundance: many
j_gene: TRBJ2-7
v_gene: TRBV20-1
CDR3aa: CSALPSGAGEQYF
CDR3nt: TGCAGTGCCCTCCCATCGGGAGCGGGGGAGCAGTACTTC

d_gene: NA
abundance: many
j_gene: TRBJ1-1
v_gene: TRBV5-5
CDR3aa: CASSLDSLTEAFF
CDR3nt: TGTGCCAGCAGCTTGGACTCGCTGACTGAAGCTTTCTTT

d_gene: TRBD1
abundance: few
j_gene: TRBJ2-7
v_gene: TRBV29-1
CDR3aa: CSVRQGAYEQYF
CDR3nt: TGCAGCGTTCGGCAGGGGGCCTACGAGCAGTACTTC

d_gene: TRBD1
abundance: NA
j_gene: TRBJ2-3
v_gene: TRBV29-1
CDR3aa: CSTGQGTDTQYF
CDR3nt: TGCAGCACGGGACAGGGGACAGATACGCAGTATTTT

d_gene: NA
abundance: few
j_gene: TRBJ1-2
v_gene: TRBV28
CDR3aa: CASTPTGRRGYGYTF
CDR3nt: TGTGCCAGCACTCCTACCGGCAGACGGGGCTATGGCTACACCTTC

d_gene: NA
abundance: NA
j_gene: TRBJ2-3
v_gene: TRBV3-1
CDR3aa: CASSQRSDTQYF
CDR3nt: TGTGCCAGCAGCCAAAGATCAGATACGCAGTATTTT

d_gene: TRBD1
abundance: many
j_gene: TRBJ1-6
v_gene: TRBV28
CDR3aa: CASSLRTGNSPLHF
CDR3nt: TGTGCCAGCAGCCTCCGGACAGGGAATTCACCCCTCCACTTT

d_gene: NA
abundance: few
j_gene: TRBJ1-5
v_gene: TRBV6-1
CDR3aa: CASSEQRLSNQPQHF
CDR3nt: TGTGCCAGCAGTGAACAGAGACTTAGCAATCAGCCCCAGCATTTT

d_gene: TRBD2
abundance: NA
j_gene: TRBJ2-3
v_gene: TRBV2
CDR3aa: CASNLPRPPGLGEDTQYF
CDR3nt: TGTGCCAGCAACCTCCCCCGACCCCCGGGACTAGGGGAGGATACGCAGTATTTT

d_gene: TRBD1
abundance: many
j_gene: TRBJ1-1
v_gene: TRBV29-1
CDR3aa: CSVEGQGATEAFF
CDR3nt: TGCAGCGTCGAAGGACAGGGGGCGACTGAAGCTTTCTTT

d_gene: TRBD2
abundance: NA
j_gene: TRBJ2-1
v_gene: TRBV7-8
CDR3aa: CASSLVAGGTYNEQFF
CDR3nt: TGTGCCAGCAGCTTAGTAGCGGGAGGAACCTACAATGAGCAGTTCTTC

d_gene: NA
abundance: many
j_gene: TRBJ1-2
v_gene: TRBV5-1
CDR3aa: CASSLAYYEDSTTYGYTF
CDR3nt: TGCGCCAGCAGCTTGGCCTATTATGAGGATTCGACGACTTATGGCTACACCTTC

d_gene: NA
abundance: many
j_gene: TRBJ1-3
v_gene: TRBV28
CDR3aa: CASSPPGFSGNTIYF
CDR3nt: TGTGCCAGCAGTCCCCCGGGATTCTCTGGAAACACCATATATTTT

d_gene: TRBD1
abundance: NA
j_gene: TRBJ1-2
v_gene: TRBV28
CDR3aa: CASSGAGTDYGYTF
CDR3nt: TGTGCCAGCAGTGGGGCCGGGACAGACTATGGCTACACCTTC

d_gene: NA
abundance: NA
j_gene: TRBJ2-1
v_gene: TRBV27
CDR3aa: CASSLEYPVDEQFF
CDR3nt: TGTGCCAGCAGTTTAGAGTACCCCGTCGATGAGCAGTTCTTC

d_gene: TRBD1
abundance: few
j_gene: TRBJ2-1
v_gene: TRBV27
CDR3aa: CASSWDSRSGRSYNEQFF
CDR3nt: TGTGCCAGCAGTTGGGACAGCCGGAGCGGACGCTCCTACAATGAGCAGTTCTTC

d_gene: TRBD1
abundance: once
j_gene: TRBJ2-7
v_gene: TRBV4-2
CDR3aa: CASSQVTGAGNEQYF
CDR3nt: TGTGCCAGCAGCCAAGTAACAGGGGCAGGCAACGAGCAGTACTTC

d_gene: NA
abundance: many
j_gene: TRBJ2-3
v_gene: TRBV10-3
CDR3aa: CAISESPENGGTDTQYF
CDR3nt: TGTGCCATCAGTGAGTCGCCTGAAAACGGTGGCACAGATACGCAGTATTTT

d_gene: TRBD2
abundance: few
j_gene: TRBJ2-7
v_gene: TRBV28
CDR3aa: CASRGLAENYEQYF
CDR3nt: TGTGCCAGCCGGGGACTAGCGGAGAACTACGAGCAGTACTTC

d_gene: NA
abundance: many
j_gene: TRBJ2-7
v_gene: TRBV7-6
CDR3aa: CASSPGRGYEQYF
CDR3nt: TGTGCCAGCAGCCCCGGACGGGGCTACGAGCAGTACTTC

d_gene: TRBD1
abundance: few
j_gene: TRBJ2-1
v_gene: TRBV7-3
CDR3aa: CASSSAGGLYNEQFF
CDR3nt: TGTGCCAGCAGCTCCGCAGGGGGCCTCTACAATGAGCAGTTCTTC